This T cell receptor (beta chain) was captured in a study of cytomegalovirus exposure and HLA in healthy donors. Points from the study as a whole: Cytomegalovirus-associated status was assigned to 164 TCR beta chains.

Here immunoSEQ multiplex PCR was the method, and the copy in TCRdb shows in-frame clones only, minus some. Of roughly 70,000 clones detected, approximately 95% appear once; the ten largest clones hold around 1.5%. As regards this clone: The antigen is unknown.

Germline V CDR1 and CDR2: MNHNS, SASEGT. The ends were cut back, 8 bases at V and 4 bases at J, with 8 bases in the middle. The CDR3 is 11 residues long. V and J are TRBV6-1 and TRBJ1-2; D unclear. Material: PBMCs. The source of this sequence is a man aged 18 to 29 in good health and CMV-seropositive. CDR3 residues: CASEEPYGYTF. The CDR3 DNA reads TGTGCCAGCGAAGAGCCCTATGGCTACACCTTC.